The 17 T cell receptor beta chains presented below share a single source sample, sequenced in a study of OX40 agonist ivuxolimab in advanced cancers. Assay used: immunoSEQ multiplex PCR; TCRdb lists only in-frame clones, some missing. The table shows almost 70,000 clones, with roughly nine tenths occurring only once. The source was CD4+ or CD8+ T cells sorted from blood, collected in a trial of the OX40 agonist ivuxolimab. Source of these receptors: an adult with an advanced solid tumor such as melanoma, head and neck, liver or kidney cancer.

The gene calls are TRBV2 and TRBJ1-2; D is ambiguous. Germline CDR1 SNHLY, CDR2 FYNNEI. Trimming removed 1 base from V and 8 bases from J, with 8 bases in between. There are 12 residues in the CDR3. The DNA of the CDR3 is TGTGCCAGCAGTGAAGAATTCCAGGGCTACACCTTC. Protein product: CASSEEFQGYTF.

The chain links TRBV6-5 to TRBJ1-1; the D gene is possibly TRBD1 (5 bases). CDR3 length: 14 amino acids. Germline V gene sequence: CDR1 MNHEY, CDR2 SVGAGI. Trimming took 6 bases from V and 3 from J, leaving 14 bases between them. The CDR3 loop reads CASRVGAGYTEAFF. The CDR3, as DNA: TGTGCCAGCAGGGTTGGAGCAGGGTACACTGAAGCTTTCTTT.

With respect to this clone: In the same sample, other DNA sequences code for this CDR3. This chain links TRBV27 with TRBJ1-1; 8 bases are shared with TRBD1. CDR3 length: 13 amino acids. J gave up 3 bases and V 3 bases, and 0 bases lay outside the gene matches. Germline V CDR1 and CDR2: MNHEY, SMNVEV (reference sequence). CDR3 nucleotide sequence: TGTGCCAGCAGTTTGACAGGGGACACTGAAGCTTTCTTT. It yields the protein CASSLTGDTEAFF.

V usage is TRBV4-3 and J usage is TRBJ1-5; no firm D call. The CDR3 is made up of 15 amino acids. The germline V gene encodes CDR1 LGHNA and CDR2 YSLEER. Trimming took off 3 bases at V and 2 bases at J, with 11 bases between the two ends. CDR3 residues: CASSQGFSGNQPQHF. CDR3 sequence (DNA): TGCGCCAGCAGCCAGGGATTTTCGGGCAATCAGCCCCAGCATTTT.

The V gene is TRBV7-2, the J gene TRBJ2-7, with 8 bases aligning to TRBD2. The CDR3 has 16 amino acids. Germline V lookup: CDR1 SGHTA, CDR2 FQGNSA. The junction had 12 bases not matched to a gene; V was cut back by 6 bases and J by 2 bases. As DNA, the CDR3 is TGTGCCAGCAGTTTTCAAGCGGGAGCGGGGGCCTACGAGCAGTACTTC. Translated: CASSFQAGAGAYEQYF.

This clone was detected only once. The chain uses TRBV6-1 and TRBJ2-3, with D uncertain. The CDR3 contains 13 residues. CDR1 is MNHNS and CDR2 is SASEGT in the germline V gene. The germline V and J ends were trimmed by 11 bases and 0 bases, with 12 bases remaining between them. The CDR3 region has the DNA TGTGCCGGGGTCGGTTCTAGCACAGATACGCAGTATTTT. It translates to CAGVGSSTDTQYF.

CDR3 sequence (DNA): TGTGCCAGCTCACCTGGGACAGAGAGCAATCAGCCCCAGCATTTT. This sequence encodes CASSPGTESNQPQHF. The chain carries TRBV18 and TRBJ1-5; 7 positions match TRBD1. J gave up 1 base and V 3 bases, and 3 bases lay outside the gene matches. The CDR3 is made up of 15 amino acids. Germline assignment: CDR1 KGHSH and CDR2 LQKENI.

The CDR3 protein is CASSLGGGAGYTF. CDR3 sequence (DNA): TGTGCCAGCAGCTTAGGGGGTGGTGCTGGCTACACCTTC. V is TRBV5-8 and J is TRBJ1-2, with D maybe TRBD1 (6 bases). Germline V gene data show CDR1 as SGHTS and CDR2 as YDEGEE. The CDR3 is 13 amino acids. V was cut by 2 bases and J by 7 bases, with 12 bases left in between.

The chain carries TRBV19 and TRBJ2-3; D is uncertain. The germline V and J ends were trimmed by 1 base and 3 bases, with 14 bases remaining between them. Germline CDR1 is LNHDA and CDR2 is SQIVND (reference sequence). The CDR3 is made up of 16 amino acids. CDR3 sequence: CASSIGTPIATDTQYF. The DNA for the CDR3 is TGTGCCAGTAGTATAGGGACCCCGATAGCAACAGATACGCAGTATTTT.

V is TRBV27 and J is TRBJ1-6, with D tentatively TRBD1 (6 bases). V lost 6 bases, J lost 10 bases, and 16 bases lay in between. The germline V gene has CDR1 MNHEY and CDR2 SMNVEV (reference sequence). This CDR3 has 14 residues. CDR3 sequence (DNA): TGTGCCAGCAGACACAGGGATGGGGACTCACCCCTCCACTTT. Translation gives CASRHRDGDSPLHF.

This clone was recorded a few times. V is TRBV19 and J is TRBJ2-6, with D unclear. The germline CDR1 and CDR2 sequences are LNHDA and SQIVND (reference sequence). The length of the CDR3 is 18 residues. V lost 3 bases, J lost 0 bases, and 15 bases lay in between. The CDR3 spells CASSILKGFSSGANVLTF. CDR3 bases: TGTGCCAGTAGTATTCTAAAGGGATTCAGCTCTGGGGCCAACGTCCTGACTTTC.

V usage is TRBV6-6 and J usage is TRBJ1-1; weak D call: TRBD1 (6 bases). CDR3 length: 13 residues. V lost 4 bases and J 1 base, leaving 7 bases between the germline ends. Germline CDR1 and CDR2: MNHNY and SVGAGI (reference sequence). CDR3 region: CASSSGQNTEAFF. DNA of the CDR3: TGTGCCAGCAGTTCGGGACAGAACACTGAAGCTTTCTTT.

The genes are TRBV29-1 and TRBJ1-2, with D uncertain. Trimming removed 8 bases from V and 6 bases from J, with 16 bases in between. The CDR3 contains 12 residues. CDR1 is SQVTM and CDR2 is ANQGSEA in the germline V gene. CDR3 loop: CSLRDGGDGYTF. The CDR3 region has the DNA TGCAGCCTCAGAGACGGCGGAGATGGCTACACCTTC.

V and J are TRBV5-4 and TRBJ2-7; no firm D call. Trimming pared 0 bases from V and 3 bases from J, leaving 7 bases between. The germline CDR1 and CDR2 sequences are SGHNT and YYREEE (reference sequence). CDR3 length: 13 residues. The CDR3 nucleotides are TGTGCCAGCAGCTTGGGGGGTCGCTACGAGCAGTACTTC. Its protein is CASSLGGRYEQYF.

The chain is built from TRBV2 and TRBJ2-3; 9 nucleotides line up with TRBD1. J gave up 4 bases and V 6 bases, and 5 bases lay outside the gene matches. The germline CDR1 and CDR2 sequences are SNHLY and FYNNEI. This CDR3 is built from 14 residues. The CDR3 spells CASRTGTGSDTQYF. The CDR3 DNA sequence: TGTGCCAGCAGAACCGGGACAGGGTCAGATACGCAGTATTTT.

The chain combines TRBV5-8 with TRBJ1-1, with no clear D. The V end was cut by 4 bases, the J end by 5 bases, with 15 bases between. CDR3 length equals 14 residues. From germline, CDR1 is SGHTS and CDR2 YDEGEE. Written as DNA, the CDR3 is TGTGCCAGCAGCCCGGCGGGCCAAGGGACTGAAGCTTTCTTT. Translating it yields CASSPAGQGTEAFF. The full variable domain, completed using reference TRBV5-8 and TRBJ1-1, is EAGVTQSPTHLIKTRGQQATLRCSPISGHTSVYWYQQALGLGLQFLLWYDEGEERNRGNFPPRFSGRQFPNYSSELNVNALELEDSALYLCASSPAGQGTEAFFGQGTRLTVV.

The J gene is TRBJ2-2, the V gene TRBV5-1; TRBD2 might be the D (8 bases). The germline CDR1 and CDR2 sequences are SGHRS and YFSETQ. V gave up 6 bases and J gave up 0 bases, with 18 bases separating them. The CDR3 covers 17 residues. Here the CDR3 DNA reads TGCGCCAGCACGACAGGGAATAGCGGGGCGAACACCGGGGAGCTGTTTTTT. Protein: CASTTGNSGANTGELFF.